This T cell receptor (beta chain) was observed in a study of shared clonotypes between healthy human individuals. CDR1 and CDR2 (germline): SGDLS, YYNGEE. V was trimmed by 4 bases and J by 3 bases, leaving 14 bases between them. This CDR3 region has 14 residues. Produced via immunoSEQ multiplex PCR; TCRdb's table is partial and in-frame only. This sample has around 1.4 million clones, with approximately 98.5% found just once. This receptor was obtained from a man aged 25-45 years in good health. The sequencing input was naive CD4+ T cells sorted from blood. Subset described: CD45RA+ positively selected. The chain joins TRBV9 to TRBJ2-7; the D call may be TRBD1 or TRBD2 (5 bases each). CDR3 protein: CASSQRGSDYEQYF. CDR3 nucleotide sequence: TGTGCCAGCAGCCAGAGGGGTTCGGACTACGAGCAGTACTTC.